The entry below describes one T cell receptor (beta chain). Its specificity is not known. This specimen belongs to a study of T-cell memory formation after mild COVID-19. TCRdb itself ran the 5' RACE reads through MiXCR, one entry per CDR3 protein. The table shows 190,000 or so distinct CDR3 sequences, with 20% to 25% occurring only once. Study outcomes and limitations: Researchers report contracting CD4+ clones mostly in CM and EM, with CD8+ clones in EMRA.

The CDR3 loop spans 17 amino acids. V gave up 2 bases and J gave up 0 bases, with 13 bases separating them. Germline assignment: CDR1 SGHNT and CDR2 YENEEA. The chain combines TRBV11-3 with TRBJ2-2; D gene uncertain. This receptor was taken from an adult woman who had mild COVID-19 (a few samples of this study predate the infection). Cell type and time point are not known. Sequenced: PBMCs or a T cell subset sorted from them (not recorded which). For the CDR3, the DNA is TGTGCCAGCAGCTTATATGAGGTGACTCCGAACACCGGGGAGCTGTTTTTT. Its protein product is CASSLYEVTPNTGELFF. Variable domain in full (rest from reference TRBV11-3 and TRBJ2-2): EAGVVQSPRYKIIEKKQPVAFWCNPISGHNTLYWYLQNLGQGPELLIRYENEEAVDDSQLPKDRFSAERLKGVDSTLKIQPAELGDSAVYLCASSLYEVTPNTGELFFGEGSRLTVL.